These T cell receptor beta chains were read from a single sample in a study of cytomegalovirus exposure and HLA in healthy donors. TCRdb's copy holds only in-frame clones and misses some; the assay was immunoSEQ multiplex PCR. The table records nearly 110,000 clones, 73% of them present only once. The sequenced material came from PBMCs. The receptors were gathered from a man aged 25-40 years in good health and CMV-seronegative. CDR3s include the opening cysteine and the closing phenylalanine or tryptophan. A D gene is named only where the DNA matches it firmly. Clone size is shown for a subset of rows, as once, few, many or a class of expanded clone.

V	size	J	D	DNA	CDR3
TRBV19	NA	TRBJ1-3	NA	TGTGCCAGTAGGTACAGCTCTGGAAACACCATATATTTT	CASRYSSGNTIYF
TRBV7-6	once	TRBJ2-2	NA	TGTGCCAGCAGCCGACAGAGCACCGGGGAGCTGTTTTTT	CASSRQSTGELFF
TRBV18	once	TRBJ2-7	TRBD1	TGTGCCAGCTCACCCCTGACAGGGGGAGGTAACGAGCAGTACTTC	CASSPLTGGGNEQYF
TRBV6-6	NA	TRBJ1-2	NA	TGTGCCAGCAGTACGACAGGTTTTTATGGCTACACCTTC	CASSTTGFYGYTF
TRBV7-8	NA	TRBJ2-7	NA	TGTGCCAGCAGAACCTTGGCAGGTTCCTACGAGCAGTACTTC	CASRTLAGSYEQYF
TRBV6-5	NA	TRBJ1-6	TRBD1	TGTGCCAGCAGTTACCAGACAGGGACTAATTCACCCCTCCACTTT	CASSYQTGTNSPLHF
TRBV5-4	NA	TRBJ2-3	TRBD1	TGTGCCAGCAGCCCGAAGACAGGGTTCACAGATACGCAGTATTTT	CASSPKTGFTDTQYF
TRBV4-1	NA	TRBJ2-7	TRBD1	TGCGCCAGCAGCCAAGATATAACAGGGGAGAACGAGCAGTACTTC	CASSQDITGENEQYF
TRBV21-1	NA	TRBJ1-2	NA	TGTGCCAGCAGCGGACCGGGACTCTCTAAGAAGGTCTATGGCTACACCTTC	CASSGPGLSKKVYGYTF
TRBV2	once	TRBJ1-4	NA	TGTGCCAGCAGCAGAAGAGGGCTCCCGGAAGGTAACGATGAAAAACTGTTTTTT	CASSRRGLPEGNDEKLFF
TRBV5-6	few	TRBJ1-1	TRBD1	TGTGCCAGCAGCCTCGGGACAGGGGGGGATTTCTTT	CASSLGTGGDFF
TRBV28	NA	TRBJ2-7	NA	TGTGCCAGCAGTTTATGGGCCCTGGCGGCGGCCTCCTACGAGCAGTACTTC	CASSLWALAAASYEQYF
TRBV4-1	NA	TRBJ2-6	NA	TGCGCCAGCAGCCAAGAGGTAGGGAGTGGGGCCAACGTCCTGACTTTC	CASSQEVGSGANVLTF
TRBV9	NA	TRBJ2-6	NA	TGTGCCAGCAGTGCTACCTCTGGGGCCAACGTCCTGACTTTC	CASSATSGANVLTF
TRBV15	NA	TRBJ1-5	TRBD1	TGTGCCACCAGCAGATCAGAAACCGGGACAGGGGGAAGGCCCAATCAGCCCCAGCATTTT	CATSRSETGTGGRPNQPQHF
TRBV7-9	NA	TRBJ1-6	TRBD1	TGTGCCAGCAGCTCGGGACAGGGAAATTCACCCCTCCACTTT	CASSSGQGNSPLHF
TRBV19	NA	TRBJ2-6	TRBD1	TGTGCCAGTAGCGGACAGGGGGCCTCTGGGGCCAACGTCCTGACTTTC	CASSGQGASGANVLTF
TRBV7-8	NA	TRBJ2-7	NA	TGTGCCAGCAGCTTAGAACCCGCAGAGGACTACGAGCAGTACTTC	CASSLEPAEDYEQYF
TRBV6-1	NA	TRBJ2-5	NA	TGTGCCAGCAGTCCACAAGAGACCCAGTACTTC	CASSPQETQYF
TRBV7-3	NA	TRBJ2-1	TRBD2	TGTGCCAGCAGCTTAGACGGACTAGCGGGGGACCCGCAGTTCTTC	CASSLDGLAGDPQFF
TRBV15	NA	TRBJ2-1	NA	TGTGCCACCAGCAGAGAAGGTCCCAGGGAGCAGTTCTTC	CATSREGPREQFF
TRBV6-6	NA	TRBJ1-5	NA	TGTGCCAGCAGCAGCGAAGATAGCAATCAGCCCCAGCATTTT	CASSSEDSNQPQHF
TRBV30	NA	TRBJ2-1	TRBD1	TGTGCCTGGATGAGGACAGGGGTGCATGAGCAGTTCTTC	CAWMRTGVHEQFF
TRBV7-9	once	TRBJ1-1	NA	TGTGCCAGCAGCTTAGAGGGGCGGAACACTGAAGCTTTCTTT	CASSLEGRNTEAFF
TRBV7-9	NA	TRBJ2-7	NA	TGTGCCAGCAGCTTATGGCAGAAGGGAGACGAGCAGTACTTC	CASSLWQKGDEQYF
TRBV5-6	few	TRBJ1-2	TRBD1	TGTGCCAGCAGCTTGGTCGGACAGGGCATCCTCAAGAGATATGGCTACACCTTC	CASSLVGQGILKRYGYTF